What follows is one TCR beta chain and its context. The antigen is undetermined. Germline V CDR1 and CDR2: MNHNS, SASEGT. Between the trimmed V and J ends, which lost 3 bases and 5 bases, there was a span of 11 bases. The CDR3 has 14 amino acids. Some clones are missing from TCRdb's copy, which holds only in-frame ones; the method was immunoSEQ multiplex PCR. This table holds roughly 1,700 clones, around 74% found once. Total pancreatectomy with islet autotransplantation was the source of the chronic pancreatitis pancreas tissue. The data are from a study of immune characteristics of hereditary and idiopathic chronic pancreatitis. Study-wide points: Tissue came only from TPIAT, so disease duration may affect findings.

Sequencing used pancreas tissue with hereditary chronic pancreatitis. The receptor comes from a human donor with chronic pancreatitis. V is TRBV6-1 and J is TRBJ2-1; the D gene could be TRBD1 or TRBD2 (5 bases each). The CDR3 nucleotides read TGTGCCAGCAGTGACGGGACCTTACACAATGAGCAGTTCTTC. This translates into CASSDGTLHNEQFF.